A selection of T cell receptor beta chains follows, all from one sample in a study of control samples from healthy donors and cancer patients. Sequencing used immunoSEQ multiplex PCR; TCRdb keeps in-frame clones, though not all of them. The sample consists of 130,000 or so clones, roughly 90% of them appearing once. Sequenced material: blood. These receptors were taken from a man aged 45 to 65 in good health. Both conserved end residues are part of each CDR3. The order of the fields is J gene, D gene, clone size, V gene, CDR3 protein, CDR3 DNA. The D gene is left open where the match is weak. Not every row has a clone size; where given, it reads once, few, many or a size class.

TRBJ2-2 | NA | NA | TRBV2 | CASKDTIFRNGELFF | TGTGCCAGCAAGGACACGATATTTCGGAACGGGGAGCTGTTTTTT
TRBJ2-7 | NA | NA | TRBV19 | CASSMTRDFSYEQYF | TGTGCCAGTAGTATGACCCGGGACTTTTCCTACGAGCAGTACTTC
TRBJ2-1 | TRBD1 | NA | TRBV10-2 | CASSAGQGSYNEQFF | TGCGCCAGCAGTGCGGGACAGGGAAGTTACAATGAGCAGTTCTTC
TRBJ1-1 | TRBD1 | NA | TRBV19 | CASSLGTGLNTEAFF | TGTGCCAGTAGTCTCGGGACAGGGTTGAACACTGAAGCTTTCTTT
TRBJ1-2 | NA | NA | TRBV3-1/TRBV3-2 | CASSQGPSNYGYTF | TGTGCCAGCAGCCAAGGACCTAGCAACTATGGCTACACCTTC
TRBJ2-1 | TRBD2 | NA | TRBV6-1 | CASSEALAGGLGEQFF | TGTGCCAGCAGTGAAGCACTAGCGGGGGGGCTTGGTGAGCAGTTCTTC
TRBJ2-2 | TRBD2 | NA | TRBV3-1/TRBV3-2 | CASSQRLTGGPPGELFF | TGTGCCAGCAGCCAAAGGCTAACGGGGGGGCCCCCCGGGGAGCTGTTTTTT
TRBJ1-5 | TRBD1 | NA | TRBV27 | CASKTGGGQPQHF | TGTGCCAGCAAGACAGGGGGTGGTCAGCCCCAGCATTTT
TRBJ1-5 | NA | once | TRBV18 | CASSRRTENQPQHF | TGTGCCAGCTCACGACGGACAGAGAATCAGCCCCAGCATTTT
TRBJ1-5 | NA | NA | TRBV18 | CASSPPGKGGQPQHF | TGTGCCAGCTCACCACCGGGGAAAGGTGGTCAGCCCCAGCATTTT
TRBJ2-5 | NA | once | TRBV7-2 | CASSLAIETQYF | TGTGCCAGCAGCTTAGCGATAGAGACCCAGTACTTC
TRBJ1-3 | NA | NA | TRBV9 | CASRQLPGNTIYF | TGTGCCAGCAGACAGCTTCCTGGAAACACCATATATTTT
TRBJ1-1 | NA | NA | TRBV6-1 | CASSEGWREAFF | TGTGCCAGCAGTGAAGGGTGGAGAGAAGCTTTCTTT